The 24 T cell receptor beta chains below come from one sample, sequenced in a study of T cell responses to AZD1222 COVID-19 vaccine. Generated by immunoSEQ multiplex PCR, the TCRdb table keeps only in-frame clones and is missing some. In the table there are 150,000 to 200,000 clones, almost 95% of which are singletons. Sequencing was performed on peripheral blood, taken on day 0 of AZD1222 vaccination. These receptors were taken from an adult in good health.

V is TRBV9 and J is TRBJ2-7, with 12 nucleotides matching TRBD1. From germline, CDR1 is SGDLS and CDR2 YYNGEE. V was pared by 5 bases and J by 5 bases, with 5 bases of the junction left unmatched. The CDR3 is made up of 14 amino acids. This chain's CDR3 is CASSGDRGLHEQYF. The CDR3 nucleotides read TGTGCCAGCAGTGGGGACAGGGGGCTACACGAGCAGTACTTC.

V is TRBV3-1 (or the pseudogene TRBV3-2) and J is TRBJ1-1; D not certain. V was shortened by 2 bases and J by 9 bases, with 7 bases between the two germline ends. Germline lookup yields CDR1 LGHDT and CDR2 YNNKEL (reference sequence). The CDR3 is 11 residues long. The CDR3 protein is CASSQREKAFF. CDR3 sequence (DNA): TGTGCCAGCAGCCAAAGGGAAAAAGCTTTCTTT.

The rearrangement links TRBV15 to TRBJ2-1; 7 nucleotides align to TRBD2. Germline values: CDR1 LNHNV, CDR2 YYDKDF (reference sequence). The V segment lost 0 bases and the J segment 6 bases; nucleotides outside the gene matches: 8. There are 16 residues in the CDR3. The CDR3: CATSRDSWREINEQFF. For the CDR3, the DNA is TGTGCCACCAGCAGAGATTCTTGGCGGGAGATCAATGAGCAGTTCTTC.

CDR3 nucleotides: TGCGCCAGCAGCCAAGGATTGACCGAGAACTATGGCTACACCTTC. It encodes CASSQGLTENYGYTF. The chain couples TRBV4-3 to TRBJ1-2, with D unresolved. There are 15 residues in the CDR3. Germline V gives CDR1 LGHNA, CDR2 YSLEER. Between the trimmed V and J ends, which lost 1 base and 2 bases, there was a span of 11 bases.

The chain links TRBV4-3 to TRBJ1-6, with D perhaps TRBD1 (6 bases). The CDR3 sequence is 18 residues long. Germline assignment: CDR1 LGHNA and CDR2 YSLEER. With 0 bases removed from V and 4 bases from J, the gap between germline ends came to 16 bases. The DNA for the CDR3 is TGCGCCAGCAGCCAAGATCCAGGACAGCGAGGGTATAATTCACCCCTCCACTTT. As protein: CASSQDPGQRGYNSPLHF.

The chain couples TRBV25-1 to TRBJ1-6, with a possible D match to TRBD1 (5 bases). The CDR3 contains 17 residues. From germline, CDR1 is MGHDK and CDR2 SYGVNS. V was pared by 0 bases and J by 0 bases, with 9 bases between. CDR3: CASSEYKGPSYNSPLHF. As DNA, the CDR3 is TGTGCCAGCAGTGAATATAAGGGGCCCTCCTATAATTCACCCCTCCACTTT.

J is TRBJ2-3 and V is TRBV6-5; unclear D gene. The CDR3 is made up of 15 amino acids. V shed 4 bases and J shed 0 bases, with 11 bases lying between them. Germline V CDR1 and CDR2: MNHEY, SVGAGI. CDR3 in DNA: TGTGCCAGCAGTTGGCGGAGCACTAGCACAGATACGCAGTATTTT. It encodes CASSWRSTSTDTQYF.

This chain joins TRBV12-3 or TRBV12-4 and TRBJ2-3; D ambiguous. The V end was cut by 3 bases, the J end by 5 bases, with 9 bases between. The CDR3 contains 13 residues. CDR3 protein: CASSFSRVDTQYF. The CDR3 DNA follows: TGTGCCAGCAGTTTTTCCCGAGTAGATACGCAGTATTTT.

The J gene is TRBJ2-1, the V gene TRBV28; D is perhaps TRBD2 (5 bases). This CDR3 spans 12 amino acids. The germline V gene has CDR1 MDHEN and CDR2 SYDVKM. The ends were cut back, 1 base at V and 10 bases at J, with 8 bases in the middle. The CDR3 DNA follows: TGTGCCAGCAGTTTATTTGGGAGCGAGCAGTTCTTC. This sequence encodes CASSLFGSEQFF. Drawing the rest from reference TRBV28 and TRBJ2-1, the complete variable domain is DVKVTQSSRYLVKRTGEKVFLECVQDMDHENMFWYRQDPGLGLRLIYFSYDVKMKEKGDIPEGYSVSREKKERFSLILESASTNQTSMYLCASSLFGSEQFFGPGTRLTVL.

This rearrangement joins TRBV11-1 to TRBJ2-5; D call uncertain. Between the trimmed V and J ends, which lost 5 bases and 5 bases, there was a span of 12 bases. CDR1 is SGHAT, CDR2 FQDESV, per germline (reference sequence). This CDR3 spans 13 amino acids. CDR3 DNA: TGTGCCAGCAGCCGATCGGTTTACGAGACCCAGTACTTC. As protein: CASSRSVYETQYF.

The chain links TRBV18 to TRBJ1-3, with D hard to call. Germline V gene lookup returns CDR1 KGHSH and CDR2 LQKENI. V was trimmed by 2 bases and J by 0 bases, leaving 5 bases between them. The length of the CDR3 is 14 residues. For the CDR3, the DNA is TGTGCCAGCTCACCAGGTATCTCTGGAAACACCATATATTTT. This encodes CASSPGISGNTIYF.

V and J are TRBV19 and TRBJ2-1; TRBD2 matches at 14 bases. The CDR3 loop spans 16 amino acids. Germline V gene lookup returns CDR1 LNHDA and CDR2 SQIVND (reference sequence). Trimming at V came to 7 bases and at J to 6 bases, leaving 8 bases not matched to a gene. The CDR3 loop reads CASIPGLAGEINEQFF. In DNA, the CDR3 is TGTGCCAGTATCCCGGGACTAGCGGGGGAGATCAATGAGCAGTTCTTC.

The chain uses TRBV6-5 and TRBJ1-5; tentative D call: TRBD1 (6 bases). The CDR3 length is 15 residues. Germline V lookup: CDR1 MNHEY, CDR2 SVGAGI. V was cut by 10 bases and J by 0 bases, with 16 bases left in between. In DNA, the CDR3 is TGTGCCACCTTCCCGGGGGGGCCTAGCAATCAGCCCCAGCATTTT. Translation: CATFPGGPSNQPQHF.

V gene TRBV4-1 combines with J gene TRBJ2-7; unclear D gene. The CDR3 has 15 residues. V was clipped by 0 bases and J by 3 bases, with 12 bases between them. Germline V gives CDR1 MGHRA, CDR2 YSYEKL. CDR3 in DNA: TGCGCCAGCAGCCAAGATCAGGACGTCCGCTACGAGCAGTACTTC. This sequence encodes CASSQDQDVRYEQYF.

The V and J genes are TRBV28 and TRBJ2-5; 7 nucleotides match TRBD1. CDR1 MDHEN and CDR2 SYDVKM come from the germline V gene. The CDR3 sequence is 16 residues long. Trimming at V came to 5 bases and at J to 2 bases, leaving 11 bases not matched to a gene. CDR3 region: CASSPVAGGTQETQYF. CDR3 in DNA: TGTGCCAGCAGTCCCGTAGCAGGGGGAACACAAGAGACCCAGTACTTC.

The chain carries TRBV2 and TRBJ2-2; D ambiguous. CDR1 is SNHLY, CDR2 FYNNEI, per germline. This CDR3 spans 13 amino acids. Between the trimmed V and J ends, which lost 7 bases and 3 bases, there was a span of 9 bases. CDR3 bases: TGTGCCAGCACCCCGTTTGACACCGGGGAGCTGTTTTTT. This sequence encodes CASTPFDTGELFF.

This chain uses TRBV7-9 with TRBJ2-5; TRBD2 matches at 10 bases. With V trimmed by 5 bases and J by 4 bases, 1 base remained unmatched. From germline, CDR1 is SEHNR and CDR2 FQNEAQ (reference sequence). The CDR3 spans 13 residues. The CDR3 spells CASSTSGVETQYF. The DNA of the CDR3 is TGTGCCAGCAGCACTAGCGGGGTAGAGACCCAGTACTTC.

V usage is TRBV2 and J usage is TRBJ1-1; D remains ambiguous. V lost 6 bases and J 0 bases, leaving 20 bases between the germline ends. Germline CDR1 reads SNHLY; CDR2 reads FYNNEI. CDR3 size: 17 residues. For the CDR3, the DNA is TGTGCCAGCAGGGCTAGAGCAGTTACTTACATGAACACTGAAGCTTTCTTT. This codes for CASRARAVTYMNTEAFF.

The rearrangement links TRBV25-1 to TRBJ2-7; 11 nucleotides match TRBD2. Germline trimming cut 0 bases from V and 0 bases from J; bases unmatched to any gene: 4. Germline values: CDR1 MGHDK, CDR2 SYGVNS. This CDR3 is built from 17 residues. Here the CDR3 DNA reads TGTGCCAGCAGTGAATATTTCGGGACTAGCGGCTCCTACGAGCAGTACTTC. This sequence encodes CASSEYFGTSGSYEQYF.

J is TRBJ1-1 and V is TRBV28; 8 bases are shared with TRBD1. Germline V gives CDR1 MDHEN, CDR2 SYDVKM. This CDR3 contains 16 residues. V trimming: 6 bases; J trimming: 4 bases; junction bases outside the gene matches: 13. The CDR3 here is CASSTISGQGGTEAFF. The DNA of the CDR3 is TGTGCCAGCAGCACCATTAGTGGACAGGGCGGCACTGAAGCTTTCTTT.

This clone was counted a single time. The chain is built from TRBV27 and TRBJ1-2; tentative D call: TRBD1 (6 bases). The germline V gene encodes CDR1 MNHEY and CDR2 SMNVEV (reference sequence). The CDR3 contains 16 residues. V lost 5 bases and J 8 bases, leaving 24 bases between the germline ends. The CDR3 sequence is CASSPNPTGQTIGYTF. CDR3 bases: TGTGCCAGCAGTCCCAACCCGACAGGCCAAACTATCGGCTACACCTTC.

The gene calls are TRBV14 and TRBJ1-2, with a tentative D call TRBD1 (6 bases). Germline CDR1 and CDR2: SGHDN and FVKESK. The CDR3 spans 13 residues. V was cut by 5 bases and J by 5 bases, with 12 bases left in between. The CDR3 spells CASSKQGGYGYTF. CDR3 nucleotide sequence: TGTGCCAGCAGCAAACAGGGAGGATATGGCTACACCTTC.

The genes are TRBV5-1 and TRBJ1-4; the match to TRBD1 covers 9 bases. The germline V gene encodes CDR1 SGHRS and CDR2 YFSETQ. The CDR3 covers 17 residues. After removal of 4 bases from V and 3 bases from J, the junction contained 10 bases not matched to a gene. CDR3 protein: CASSRGDRVQANEKLFF. The CDR3 nucleotides are TGCGCCAGCAGCCGAGGGGACAGGGTCCAAGCTAATGAAAAACTGTTTTTT.

The chain recombines TRBV30 with TRBJ2-2, with D tentatively TRBD1 or TRBD2 (6 bases each). The V gene's germline CDR1 is GTSNPN and CDR2 SVGIG (reference sequence). This CDR3 is built from 19 residues. The V and J ends lost 4 bases and 6 bases respectively, with 30 bases between them. CDR3 region: CAWTGTGSGVRISSGELFF. In nucleotides, the CDR3 is TGTGCCTGGACCGGTACAGGGTCGGGAGTCCGAATATCATCCGGGGAGCTGTTTTTT.